This T cell receptor beta chain was sequenced in a study of blood T cell repertoires in COVID-19. Overall study context: Sites across the United States, Italy and Spain contributed samples from acute and convalescent COVID-19.

Germline assignment: CDR1 LNHNV and CDR2 YYDKDF (reference sequence). Deletions cut 0 bases from V and 0 bases from J, with 12 bases between. The CDR3 consists of 16 residues. Per the original methods: Reference gene primer amplification in the assay estimated nucleated cell counts. Sequencing was performed with immunoSEQ multiplex PCR; in TCRdb, only in-frame clones are kept and a portion is missing. V, J and clone size were drawn from that table, and D and trimming were deduced from the DNA. This sample has roughly 110,000 clones, with about 88% found just once. Sequencing used peripheral blood. The V and J genes are TRBV15 and TRBJ2-7; D unclear. This TCR came from a man aged 40-55 years with acute or convalescent COVID-19. The CDR3: CATSRDPSGVSYEQYF. The CDR3 coding sequence is TGTGCCACCAGCAGAGATCCTTCGGGTGTCTCCTACGAGCAGTACTTC.